The clone carrying this TCR beta chain appeared many times. The data originate from a study of neurological immune-mediated disorders. TCRdb used MiXCR to reprocess the 5' RACE reads, holding one entry per CDR3 protein. The sample carries about 25,000 distinct CDR3 sequences, 6.7% recorded once. The source is a woman in her thirties or forties in good health. Sequenced input: PBMCs.

The CDR3: CSARDETSGRWETQYF. In DNA form, the CDR3 reads TGCAGTGCTAGAGATGAAACTAGCGGGAGATGGGAGACCCAGTACTTC. The chain links TRBV20-1 to TRBJ2-5; 11 nucleotides line up with TRBD2. The CDR3 sequence is 16 residues long. Germline V gives CDR1 DFQATT, CDR2 SNEGSKA (reference sequence). V shed 0 bases and J 5 bases; nucleotides not matched to a gene: 8.